This entry lists 14 T cell receptor beta chains sequenced from one sample in a study of glioma-infiltrating T cells. Using RNA template, CDR3s of TCR alpha and beta were amplified with iRepertoire arm-PCR. In TCRdb, the multiplex PCR reads were re-called with MiXCR into one record per CDR3 protein. The data hold more than 20,000 distinct CDR3 sequences, with 20% to 25% observed a single time. Sequencing was carried out using glioma tissue, nonneoplastic brain tissue, or PBMCs (not recorded which). Receptor source: a human donor with low-grade glioma or glioblastoma, undergoing nonglioma brain surgery, or in good health (not recorded which).

This clonotype has at least ten counts. The gene calls are TRBV15 and TRBJ1-2; D is uncertain. V was shortened by 0 bases and J by 2 bases, with 7 bases between the two germline ends. Germline values: CDR1 LNHNV, CDR2 YYDKDF (reference sequence). There are 14 residues in the CDR3. CDR3 in amino acids: CATSRDGFNYGYTF. The CDR3 DNA is TGTGCCACCAGCAGAGATGGATTCAACTATGGCTACACCTTC. The full variable domain, its missing parts supplied by reference TRBV15 and TRBJ1-2, is DAMVIQNPRYQVTQFGKPVTLSCSQTLNHNVMYWYQQKSSQAPKLLFHYYDKDFNNEADTPDNFQSRRPNTSFCFLDIRSPGLGDTAMYLCATSRDGFNYGYTFGSGTRLTVV.

This clonotype appeared many times. The gene calls are TRBV6-1 and TRBJ2-5; D is undetermined. CDR1 is MNHNS and CDR2 is SASEGT in the germline V gene. V was pared by 1 base and J by 4 bases, with 7 bases between. The length of the CDR3 is 13 residues. The CDR3 nucleotides read TGTGCCAGCAGTGAAGTTTCCGGAGAGACCCAGTACTTC. Translation: CASSEVSGETQYF.

This clonotype is classed as medium-sized. The genes are TRBV6-1 and TRBJ2-2; possibly TRBD2 for D (5 bases). This CDR3 is 14 amino acids long. The ends were cut back, 7 bases at V and 4 bases at J, with 13 bases in the middle. Germline V CDR1 and CDR2: MNHNS, SASEGT. The CDR3 loop is CASIFERSTGELFF. DNA of the CDR3: TGTGCCAGCATCTTCGAGCGGAGCACCGGGGAGCTGTTTTTT.

CDR3 sequence (DNA): TGTGCCAGCAGACCCCCCGGGACCTCCTACAATGAGCAGTTCTTC. Translated, it gives CASRPPGTSYNEQFF. The chain joins TRBV6-6 to TRBJ2-1; the D call may be TRBD1 or TRBD2 (5 bases each). With 6 bases removed from V and 0 bases from J, the gap between germline ends came to 12 bases. Germline-derived CDR1 and CDR2 are MNHNY and SVGAGI (reference sequence). CDR3 size: 15 residues.

This clonotype is classed as medium-sized (0.01 to 0.1%). The rearrangement links TRBV27 to TRBJ1-6; D gene uncertain. There are 14 residues in the CDR3. Germline CDR1 is MNHEY and CDR2 is SMNVEV (reference sequence). Trimming removed 6 bases at V and 7 bases at J, with 13 bases between. As DNA, the CDR3 is TGTGCCAGCAGATTACACGTGCCGAATTCACCCCTCCACTTT. Translating it yields CASRLHVPNSPLHF.

In this sample, this clonotype turned up a few times. This chain connects TRBV10-3 to TRBJ1-4; D is perhaps TRBD1 (5 bases). V dropped 0 bases and J dropped 6 bases, with 17 bases sitting between them. The germline CDR1 and CDR2 sequences are ENHRY and SYGVKD. This CDR3 spans 17 amino acids. CDR3 residues: CAISESLGDGGHEKLFF. The CDR3 DNA reads as TGTGCCATCAGTGAGTCACTGGGGGATGGTGGACATGAAAAACTGTTTTTT.

This chain links TRBV14 with TRBJ1-6; D perhaps matches TRBD1 (5 bases). The CDR3 consists of 15 residues. Between the trimmed V and J ends, which lost 4 bases and 8 bases, there was a span of 15 bases. CDR1 and CDR2 from the germline V gene are SGHDN and FVKESK. The CDR3 nucleotides are TGTGCCAGCAGCCTGCTTCCAGGGAGAGATTCACCCCTCCACTTT. Amino acids: CASSLLPGRDSPLHF.

Only one count was recorded for this clonotype. The chain combines TRBV5-4 with TRBJ1-5, with D perhaps matching TRBD1 (5 bases). Deletions cut 4 bases from V and 5 bases from J, with 10 bases between. The CDR3 totals 13 residues. In germline, CDR1 is SGHNT, CDR2 YYREEE (reference sequence). The CDR3 protein is CASSPDSDQPQHF. Written as DNA, the CDR3 is TGTGCCAGCAGCCCCGACAGTGATCAGCCCCAGCATTTT. Drawing the rest from reference TRBV5-4 and TRBJ1-5, the complete variable domain is ETGVTQSPTHLIKTRGQQVTLRCSSQSGHNTVSWYQQALGQGPQFIFQYYREEENGRGNFPPRFSGLQFPNYSSELNVNALELDDSALYLCASSPDSDQPQHFGDGTRLSIL.

The V call is TRBV7-2, the J call TRBJ2-3; D might be TRBD1 or TRBD2, each matching 6 bases. Trimming pared 8 bases from V and 2 bases from J, leaving 14 bases between. The germline CDR1 and CDR2 sequences are SGHTA and FQGNSA. The CDR3 has 14 residues. CDR3 protein: CASVGGLVTDTQYF. The CDR3 DNA is TGTGCCAGCGTTGGGGGGCTCGTCACAGATACGCAGTATTTT.

Notes on this clonotype: This may arise from a read error, as a much more abundant clone is one base away. The chain recombines TRBV12-3 or TRBV12-4 with TRBJ1-5; 8 positions match TRBD1. With 5 bases clipped from V and 6 bases from J, the junction kept 6 bases outside the gene matches. CDR3 length: 14 residues. CDR3 sequence reads: CASSEGQASQPQHF. The CDR3 bases are TGTGCCAGCAGTGAGGGACAGGCCAGTCAGCCCCAGCATTTT.

This clonotype is medium-sized. The chain carries TRBV27 and TRBJ2-1, with D perhaps matching TRBD1 (6 bases). Per germline, CDR1 MNHEY and CDR2 SMNVEV (reference sequence). CDR3 size: 12 residues. The V end was cut by 2 bases, the J end by 8 bases, with 7 bases between. Here the CDR3 reads CASSLQGYEQFF. CDR3 nucleotide sequence: TGTGCCAGCAGTTTACAGGGGTATGAGCAGTTCTTC.

This clonotype has at least ten counts. A much larger clone is a single base away; this may be a read error. This chain joins TRBV7-3 and TRBJ2-1; D is unresolved. The CDR3 has 13 residues. Germline values: CDR1 SGHTA, CDR2 FQGTGA. The CDR3 reads CARSLSSYNEQFF. CDR3 coding DNA: TGTGCCCGCAGTCTTTCCTCCTACAATGAGCAGTTCTTC.

Comments on this clonotype: A single base separates this from a much larger clone, so it may be a read error. V gene TRBV4-1 combines with J gene TRBJ1-1; D is perhaps TRBD1 (5 bases). Per germline, CDR1 MGHRA and CDR2 YSYEKL. Trimming pared 3 bases from V and 0 bases from J, leaving 11 bases between. The CDR3 extends over 15 amino acids. The CDR3 reads CASSHLGTMNTEAFF. Written as DNA, the CDR3 is TGCGCCAGCAGCCATCTGGGGACCATGAACACTGAAGCTTTCTTT.

This clonotype was seen only a few times. The CDR3 nucleotides read TGCAGTGCTATAAGACTGCCCCGAACTGAGCAGTTCTTC. Amino acids: CSAIRLPRTEQFF. The chain combines TRBV20-1 with TRBJ2-1; D is undetermined. This CDR3 is 13 amino acids long. Germline loops: CDR1 DFQATT, CDR2 SNEGSKA (reference sequence). Trimming left V 4 bases short and J 9 bases short, with 16 bases between.